Sequencing of this TCR beta chain was carried out in a study of blood T cell repertoires in COVID-19. Overall study context: Whether acute or convalescent, the COVID-19 samples came from the United States, Italy and Spain. T cells, B-cell-depleted T cells, or PBMCs provided the cDNA or gDNA that served as material.

The germline CDR1 and CDR2 sequences are MNHNY and SVGAGI (reference sequence). The CDR3 has 15 residues. V was trimmed by 2 bases and J by 3 bases, leaving 14 bases between them. Per the original data handling: Amplification of reference gene primers was used by the study to estimate nucleated cell counts. The data were produced by immunoSEQ multiplex PCR, yet TCRdb's version contains in-frame clones alone and is incomplete. For V, J and clone size, that table is used; D and trimming come from the DNA. The sample holds fewer than 40,000 clones, roughly 85% seen once. The sequence came from a man at least 80 years old with active COVID-19. The source material was peripheral blood. V gene TRBV6-6 combines with J gene TRBJ2-7; maybe TRBD2 (7 bases). The CDR3 region is CASSYGGAGIYEQYF. The CDR3 coding sequence is TGTGCCAGCAGTTACGGGGGGGCAGGGATCTACGAGCAGTACTTC.